The 30 T cell receptor beta chains reported below all come from one sample, sequenced in a study of OX40 agonist ivuxolimab in advanced cancers. Library preparation employed the immunoSEQ multiplex PCR assay. TCRdb took over this immuneACCESS table, retaining in-frame rearrangements with V and J assigned. Such tables are incomplete; in checked studies, under half of the missing clones stem from an unresolved V gene, and the remainder is unexplained. The sample table holds about 84,000 clones, of which about four fifths were seen once. 2.5% to 3% of the sample belongs to the ten largest clones. The sequences come from CD4+ or CD8+ T cells sorted from blood, collected in a trial of the OX40 agonist ivuxolimab. Receptors were obtained from an adult with an advanced solid tumor such as melanoma, head and neck, liver or kidney cancer.

The chain is built from TRBV7-2 and TRBJ1-6; D is unclear. There are 14 residues in the CDR3. CDR1 and CDR2 from the germline V gene are SGHTA and FQGNSA. V was shortened by 1 base and J by 7 bases, with 8 bases between the two germline ends. The CDR3 DNA reads as TGTGCCAGCAGCTTAGAATGGTTCAATTCACCCCTCCACTTT. Protein sequence: CASSLEWFNSPLHF.

The rearrangement joins TRBV19 to TRBJ2-2, with 7 positions matching TRBD1. V lost 3 bases to trimming and J lost 2 bases; unmatched junction nucleotides: 6. This CDR3 contains 16 residues. CDR1 is LNHDA and CDR2 is SQIVND in the germline V gene (reference sequence). The CDR3 is CASSINRGVNTGELFF. The CDR3 DNA reads as TGTGCCAGTAGTATCAACAGGGGAGTAAACACCGGGGAGCTGTTTTTT.

The chain is built from TRBV7-9 and TRBJ1-1; D not certain. The CDR3 contains 13 residues. The germline V gene has CDR1 SEHNR and CDR2 FQNEAQ (reference sequence). V lost 1 base and J 0 bases, leaving 3 bases between the germline ends. CDR3 region: CASSLEMNTEAFF. CDR3 coding DNA: TGTGCCAGCAGCTTAGAGATGAACACTGAAGCTTTCTTT.

This chain connects TRBV11-2 to TRBJ2-3; TRBD2 aligns across 11 bases. Germline CDR1 reads SGHAT; CDR2 reads FQNNGV. V trimming: 5 bases; J trimming: 2 bases; junction bases outside the gene matches: 6. CDR3 length: 16 amino acids. This chain's CDR3 is CASSLSGGGTTDTQYF. CDR3 in DNA: TGTGCCAGCAGCCTTAGCGGGGGGGGTACCACAGATACGCAGTATTTT.

This clone was observed a few times. The CDR3 DNA reads as TGCGCCAGCAGCCCGCGGGGGGCCAGACAGGAGACCCAGTACTTC. It encodes CASSPRGARQETQYF. V and J are TRBV5-1 and TRBJ2-5, with 8 bases aligning to TRBD2. With V trimmed by 4 bases and J by 5 bases, 10 bases remained unmatched. The CDR3 length is 15 residues. Germline V gene data show CDR1 as SGHRS and CDR2 as YFSETQ.

CDR3 residues: CASSSVLGLAGVLDEQFF. The CDR3 region has the DNA TGTGCCAGCAGCTCAGTTTTGGGACTAGCGGGGGTACTCGATGAGCAGTTCTTC. The chain carries TRBV5-6 and TRBJ2-1; 14 nucleotides agree with TRBD2. The CDR3 is made up of 18 amino acids. Germline V gene sequence: CDR1 SGHDT, CDR2 YYEEEE. The trim removed 3 bases at V and 8 bases at J, leaving 13 bases unmatched.

The chain is built from TRBV9 and TRBJ1-1; 7 bases are a match to TRBD1. Germline V gene data show CDR1 as SGDLS and CDR2 as YYNGEE. The CDR3 is 13 amino acids. The J segment lost 0 bases and the V segment lost 6 bases, leaving 2 bases of the junction unmatched. The DNA of the CDR3 is TGTGCCAGCAAAGGGGGCCTGAACACTGAAGCTTTCTTT. Its translation is CASKGGLNTEAFF.

The chain carries TRBV19 and TRBJ1-3; D gene unclear. V was pared by 5 bases and J by 7 bases, with 12 bases between. The CDR3 has 13 residues. The germline CDR1 and CDR2 sequences are LNHDA and SQIVND (reference sequence). The CDR3 reads CASSRGGRNTIYF. Written as DNA, the CDR3 is TGTGCCAGTAGTCGTGGAGGGAGGAACACCATATATTTT.

The chain combines TRBV6-5 with TRBJ1-6, with 12 bases that match TRBD1. The CDR3 has 15 amino acids. The V and J ends lost 5 bases and 9 bases, in that order; junction bases with no gene match: 5. The germline V gene has CDR1 MNHEY and CDR2 SVGAGI. CDR3 protein: CASSPGQGAGSPLHF. The CDR3, as DNA: TGTGCCAGCAGTCCGGGACAGGGGGCGGGTTCACCCCTCCACTTT.

The V and J genes are TRBV7-2 and TRBJ2-5; 7 bases fit TRBD2. Germline V lookup: CDR1 SGHTA, CDR2 FQGNSA. The CDR3 has 19 amino acids. V gave up 2 bases and J gave up 1 base; unmatched junction bases: 16. This chain's CDR3 is CASSLIPSVQGGSQETQYF. For the CDR3, the DNA is TGTGCCAGCAGCTTAATCCCCAGTGTTCAGGGAGGGAGCCAAGAGACCCAGTACTTC.

The V gene is TRBV5-3, the J gene TRBJ1-3; D is perhaps TRBD1 (5 bases). TRBV5-3 is given ORF status, its function remaining uncertain. This CDR3 has 16 residues. V was cut by 0 bases and J by 4 bases, with 14 bases left in between. CDR3 sequence reads: CARSLDVAGVGNTIYF. CDR3 bases: TGTGCCAGAAGCTTGGATGTAGCGGGGGTAGGAAACACCATATATTTT.

The chain uses TRBV18 and TRBJ1-1; D not certain. This CDR3 comprises 14 residues. V was pared by 4 bases and J by 1 base, with 10 bases between. CDR1 is KGHSH, CDR2 LQKENI, per germline. The CDR3 loop reads CASSLSGENTEAFF. Here the CDR3 DNA reads TGTGCCAGCTCACTATCCGGGGAGAACACTGAAGCTTTCTTT.

The CDR3 DNA is TGTGCCAGCAGTCCGAGATCCGCGAACACCGGGGAGCTGTTTTTT. Its translation: CASSPRSANTGELFF. The chain employs TRBV27 and TRBJ2-2; D ambiguous. V lost 5 bases and J 0 bases, leaving 10 bases between the germline ends. This CDR3 comprises 15 residues. Germline CDR1 is MNHEY and CDR2 is SMNVEV (reference sequence).

The chain links TRBV7-9 to TRBJ2-4, with TRBD1 matching 9 bases. The CDR3 length is 16 residues. J lost 3 bases, V lost 5 bases, and 8 bases had no gene match. Germline CDR1 is SEHNR and CDR2 is FQNEAQ (reference sequence). The CDR3 region is CASSAGQGLDKNIQYF. CDR3 nucleotide sequence: TGTGCCAGCAGCGCAGGACAGGGGCTTGACAAAAACATTCAGTACTTC.

The chain recombines TRBV9 with TRBJ1-4; 8 nucleotides align to TRBD1. Trimming removed 3 bases from V and 5 bases from J; junction bases left unmatched: 6. Germline V CDR1 and CDR2: SGDLS, YYNGEE. The length of the CDR3 is 15 residues. In DNA, the CDR3 is TGTGCCAGCAGCGCTGCAGGGGGCAAAAATGAAAAACTGTTTTTT. Translated: CASSAAGGKNEKLFF.

The rearrangement uses TRBV28 and TRBJ1-5, with D possibly matching TRBD1 (6 bases). The length of the CDR3 is 16 residues. CDR1 and CDR2 (germline): MDHEN, SYDVKM. Deletions cut 3 bases from V and 2 bases from J, with 14 bases between. This CDR3 is CASSFLLQGGNQPQHF. DNA for the CDR3: TGTGCCAGCAGTTTTCTTCTACAGGGTGGCAATCAGCCCCAGCATTTT.

This clone was seen a single time. V is TRBV5-5 and J is TRBJ1-1; D possibly corresponds to TRBD1 (6 bases). V was cut by 2 bases and J by 3 bases, with 8 bases left in between. Germline assignment: CDR1 SGHKS and CDR2 YYEKEE (reference sequence). This CDR3 spans 13 amino acids. The CDR3 DNA reads as TGTGCCAGCAGCTTACAGGGTGACACTGAAGCTTTCTTT. Its protein product is CASSLQGDTEAFF. The variable domain in full, completed from reference TRBV5-5 and TRBJ1-1, reads DAGVTQSPTHLIKTRGQQVTLRCSPISGHKSVSWYQQVLGQGPQFIFQYYEKEERGRGNFPDRFSARQFPNYSSELNVNALLLGDSALYLCASSLQGDTEAFFGQGTRLTVV.

This clone was found a few times. This chain joins TRBV19 and TRBJ1-6; no firm D call. With 2 bases removed from V and 9 bases from J, the gap between germline ends came to 20 bases. CDR1 is LNHDA and CDR2 is SQIVND in the germline V gene (reference sequence). The CDR3 runs 17 residues. The CDR3 coding sequence is TGTGCCAGTAGTATACTTCCCCCAGGAGCCGAACGTTCACCCCTCCACTTT. Its translation is CASSILPPGAERSPLHF.

The chain employs TRBV2 and TRBJ1-1, with TRBD1 matching 7 bases. V was clipped by 6 bases and J by 2 bases; unmatched bases: 3. This CDR3 is built from 13 residues. The germline V gene encodes CDR1 SNHLY and CDR2 FYNNEI. The CDR3 is CASRGQANTEAFF. CDR3 in DNA: TGTGCCAGCAGAGGACAGGCTAACACTGAAGCTTTCTTT.

The CDR3 here is CASSQSPGTALEAFF. The CDR3 nucleotides read TGCGCCAGCAGCCAGAGCCCTGGGACAGCCCTTGAAGCTTTCTTT. The rearrangement links TRBV4-1 to TRBJ1-1; the match to TRBD1 covers 7 bases. The J segment lost 7 bases and the V segment lost 3 bases, leaving 11 bases of the junction unmatched. CDR3 length: 15 residues. Germline V gene sequence: CDR1 MGHRA, CDR2 YSYEKL.

The J gene is TRBJ1-4, the V gene TRBV5-1; a possible D gene is TRBD1 (5 bases). Trimming shortened V by 5 bases and J by 0 bases, and 8 bases separated the two germline ends. The CDR3 consists of 14 residues. Germline V gene data show CDR1 as SGHRS and CDR2 as YFSETQ. The CDR3 protein is CASRETATNEKLFF. As DNA, the CDR3 is TGCGCCAGCAGGGAGACAGCAACTAATGAAAAACTGTTTTTT.

V is TRBV13 and J is TRBJ2-5; D ambiguous. The CDR3 extends over 11 amino acids. Germline V gene lookup returns CDR1 PRHDT and CDR2 FYEKMQ (reference sequence). Trimming removed 4 bases from V and 4 bases from J, with 4 bases in between. CDR3: CASSSGETQYF. The DNA for the CDR3 is TGTGCCAGCAGCTCCGGAGAGACCCAGTACTTC.

The V gene is TRBV27, the J gene TRBJ2-5; D remains ambiguous. This CDR3 spans 16 amino acids. Trimming took off 4 bases at V and 0 bases at J, with 15 bases between the two ends. CDR1 is MNHEY, CDR2 SMNVEV, per germline (reference sequence). Here the CDR3 reads CASSSYQRLDQETQYF. DNA for the CDR3: TGTGCCAGCAGTTCATATCAGCGATTAGACCAAGAGACCCAGTACTTC.

This chain joins TRBV7-2 and TRBJ1-6; the D is unclear. CDR1 is SGHTA and CDR2 is FQGNSA in the germline V gene. The CDR3 extends over 12 amino acids. Trimming shortened V by 0 bases and J by 9 bases, and 3 bases separated the two germline ends. This CDR3 reads CASSLAGSPLHF. The CDR3 DNA sequence: TGTGCCAGCAGCTTAGCTGGTTCACCCCTCCACTTT.

This chain uses TRBV6-1 with TRBJ2-3; a weak D match, TRBD1 (6 bases). Germline CDR1 reads MNHNS; CDR2 reads SASEGT. Trimming shortened V by 8 bases and J by 3 bases, and 15 bases separated the two germline ends. This CDR3 contains 14 residues. The CDR3 region is CASQPLRGTDTQYF. DNA for the CDR3: TGTGCCAGCCAACCCCTCAGGGGAACAGATACGCAGTATTTT.

The chain employs TRBV4-2 and TRBJ1-1; D possibly corresponds to TRBD1 (5 bases). There are 14 residues in the CDR3. Germline V gene data show CDR1 as LGHNA and CDR2 as YNFKEQ. V lost 5 bases, J lost 0 bases, and 10 bases lay in between. The CDR3 here is CASSVTEMNTEAFF. The CDR3 nucleotides are TGTGCCAGCAGCGTGACAGAAATGAACACTGAAGCTTTCTTT.

This chain uses TRBV28 with TRBJ1-5, with D possibly being TRBD1 (5 bases). The CDR3 is made up of 17 amino acids. V was trimmed by 4 bases and J by 0 bases, leaving 16 bases between them. Germline V gives CDR1 MDHEN, CDR2 SYDVKM. The CDR3 nucleotides are TGTGCCAGCAGTTCAACGACAGTTAATCATAGCAATCAGCCCCAGCATTTT. Translating it yields CASSSTTVNHSNQPQHF.

The chain links TRBV4-3 to TRBJ2-2; D remains ambiguous. The V gene's germline CDR1 is LGHNA and CDR2 YSLEER. The V end lost 3 bases, the J end lost 5 bases, and 13 bases lay between the germline ends. This CDR3 has 15 residues. For the CDR3, the DNA is TGCGCCAGCAGCCAGACCGGAATTGGGACCGGGGAGCTGTTTTTT. Translated: CASSQTGIGTGELFF.

This clone has only one observation. The rearrangement links TRBV30 to TRBJ1-6, with D uncertain. Between the trimmed V and J ends, which lost 4 bases and 6 bases, there was a span of 16 bases. CDR1 and CDR2 (germline): GTSNPN, SVGIG (reference sequence). This CDR3 comprises 15 residues. CDR3 sequence (DNA): TGTGCCTGGACCCCTCTTCGAGGCCGTAATTCACCCCTCCACTTT. Translating gives CAWTPLRGRNSPLHF.

The sample holds a few counts of this clone. The V gene is TRBV18, the J gene TRBJ2-7, with 7 positions matching TRBD1. The CDR3 is 14 amino acids. Germline loops: CDR1 KGHSH, CDR2 LQKENI. The trim removed 2 bases at V and 2 bases at J, leaving 3 bases unmatched. CDR3 coding DNA: TGTGCCAGCTCACCAGGGACAGCTACCTACGAGCAGTACTTC. Protein product: CASSPGTATYEQYF.